These 32 T cell receptor beta chains were sequenced from one sample in a study of T cell responses to AZD1222 COVID-19 vaccine. The protocol was immunoSEQ multiplex PCR, while the TCRdb copy is restricted to in-frame clones and leaves out a portion. The sample comprises under 200,000 clones, roughly nine tenths of which are singletons, and 1% to 1.5% rests with the top ten. Sequenced material: peripheral blood, taken 28 days after the second AZD1222 dose. All receptors derive from an adult who received the AZD1222 COVID-19 vaccine.

The CDR3 DNA reads TGTGCCAGCAGCCTGGACAGGGGAGGTACTGAAGCTTTCTTT. Translation gives CASSLDRGGTEAFF. The rearrangement links TRBV7-2 to TRBJ1-1, with 9 bases aligning to TRBD1. Trimming removed 5 bases from V and 5 bases from J; junction bases left unmatched: 6. Germline loops: CDR1 SGHTA, CDR2 FQGNSA. The CDR3 is 14 amino acids.

The chain joins TRBV4-1 to TRBJ2-5, with 10 bases matching TRBD2. The trim removed 2 bases at V and 2 bases at J, leaving 5 bases unmatched. CDR1 MGHRA and CDR2 YSYEKL come from the germline V gene. The CDR3 is made up of 16 amino acids. CDR3 sequence: CASSQQAGGEQETQYF. The CDR3 DNA follows: TGCGCCAGCAGCCAACAAGCGGGGGGGGAGCAAGAGACCCAGTACTTC.

V and J are TRBV5-1 and TRBJ2-7; D is uncertain. In germline, CDR1 is SGHRS, CDR2 YFSETQ. Trimming stripped 0 bases from V and 6 bases from J, with 16 bases between. The CDR3 consists of 15 residues. The CDR3 is CASSLGLGFHREQYF. In DNA form, the CDR3 reads TGCGCCAGCAGCTTGGGCCTCGGTTTTCATCGCGAGCAGTACTTC.

This chain joins TRBV19 and TRBJ1-2; the D is unclear. V lost 4 bases, J lost 5 bases, and 11 bases lay in between. The V gene's germline CDR1 is LNHDA and CDR2 SQIVND (reference sequence). The CDR3 has 13 residues. CDR3 sequence (DNA): TGTGCCAGTAGTAACGGGGTAGGGTATGGCTACACCTTC. It translates to CASSNGVGYGYTF.

A single count supports this clone. The chain employs TRBV27 and TRBJ2-3; 8 nucleotides align to TRBD2. CDR1 and CDR2 (germline): MNHEY, SMNVEV (reference sequence). V dropped 0 bases and J dropped 8; count of bases not matched to a gene: 7. CDR3 length: 15 residues. The CDR3 loop is CASSLSRGEWVTQYF. The CDR3 DNA is TGTGCCAGCAGTTTATCGCGGGGGGAGTGGGTTACGCAGTATTTT.

The chain recombines TRBV6-5 with TRBJ1-6, with TRBD1 as a possible D gene (5 bases). This CDR3 has 14 amino acids. Germline CDR1 reads MNHEY; CDR2 reads SVGAGI. The V gene lost 7 bases and the J gene lost 7 bases, with 14 bases spanning the gap. CDR3 protein: CASTPTVINSPLHF. The CDR3 nucleotides read TGTGCCAGCACACCGACAGTAATAAATTCACCCCTCCACTTT.

The V and J genes are TRBV29-1 and TRBJ1-2; D is uncertain. Between the trimmed V and J ends, which lost 4 bases and 2 bases, there was a span of 14 bases. Germline CDR1 is SQVTM and CDR2 is ANQGSEA. The CDR3 runs 14 residues. CDR3 loop: CSVVGEDGNYGYTF. As DNA, the CDR3 is TGCAGCGTTGTAGGAGAGGACGGCAACTATGGCTACACCTTC.

The rearrangement joins TRBV4-3 to TRBJ1-3; D not certain. The CDR3 is 17 amino acids. Trimming left V 1 base short and J 0 bases short, with 13 bases between. CDR1 is LGHNA and CDR2 is YSLEER in the germline V gene. CDR3 loop: CASSQVSGWSSGNTIYF. Written as DNA, the CDR3 is TGCGCCAGCAGCCAAGTTTCAGGATGGAGCTCTGGAAACACCATATATTTT.

With respect to this clone: Other nucleotide sequences in the sample specify the same CDR3. The chain carries TRBV15 and TRBJ1-5; TRBD1 might be the D (5 bases). The V end lost 5 bases, the J end lost 3 bases, and 8 bases lay between the germline ends. The CDR3 is made up of 13 amino acids. From germline, CDR1 is LNHNV and CDR2 YYDKDF (reference sequence). The CDR3 bases are TGTGCCACCAGCCGGGACCTCAATCAGCCCCAGCATTTT. It codes for CATSRDLNQPQHF.

This chain joins TRBV30 and TRBJ1-2; D is perhaps TRBD1 (5 bases). Looked up from germline, CDR1 is GTSNPN and CDR2 is SVGIG (reference sequence). CDR3 length equals 14 residues. V lost 5 bases, J lost 2 bases, and 15 bases lay in between. This CDR3 is CAWVPGAANYGYTF. The CDR3, as DNA: TGTGCCTGGGTCCCCGGGGCCGCAAACTATGGCTACACCTTC. The complete variable domain, with remaining parts taken from reference TRBV30 and TRBJ1-2, reads SQTIHQWPATLVQPVGSPLSLECTVEGTSNPNLYWYRQAAGRGLQLLFYSVGIGQISSEVPQNLSASRPQDRQFILSSKKLLLSDSGFYLCAWVPGAANYGYTFGSGTRLTVV.

J is TRBJ1-5 and V is TRBV7-8; a weak D match, TRBD1 (5 bases). This CDR3 contains 11 residues. V was clipped by 5 bases and J by 11 bases, with 10 bases between them. From germline, CDR1 is SGHVS and CDR2 FQNEAQ. CDR3 loop: CASSPGGTQHF. The CDR3 bases are TGTGCCAGCAGCCCTGGGGGGACCCAGCATTTT.

This clone was counted a few times. The chain has TRBV18 and TRBJ1-6; D gene ambiguous. This CDR3 is built from 15 residues. The V end lost 3 bases, the J end lost 7 bases, and 13 bases lay between the germline ends. CDR1 KGHSH and CDR2 LQKENI come from the germline V gene. The CDR3: CASSPNGVENSPLHF. The CDR3 DNA sequence: TGTGCCAGCTCACCGAACGGGGTGGAGAATTCACCCCTCCACTTT.

The chain links TRBV27 to TRBJ2-7, with D uncertain. The CDR3 contains 14 residues. Germline V gene sequence: CDR1 MNHEY, CDR2 SMNVEV (reference sequence). Trimming stripped 2 bases from V and 2 bases from J, with 10 bases between. CDR3 protein: CASSLAVGPYEQYF. In nucleotides, the CDR3 is TGTGCCAGCAGTTTAGCGGTAGGACCCTACGAGCAGTACTTC.

The rearrangement uses TRBV18 and TRBJ1-5; maybe TRBD1 (5 bases). Trimming took 0 bases from V and 6 from J, leaving 9 bases between them. The CDR3 consists of 14 residues. Germline-derived CDR1 and CDR2 are KGHSH and LQKENI. The chain's CDR3 is CASSPPFGGQPQHF. The DNA of the CDR3 is TGTGCCAGCTCACCACCGTTTGGGGGTCAGCCCCAGCATTTT.

The chain is built from TRBV19 and TRBJ2-3; D is perhaps TRBD2 (6 bases). The germline V gene has CDR1 LNHDA and CDR2 SQIVND (reference sequence). CDR3 length equals 13 residues. Deletions cut 9 bases from V and 4 bases from J, with 14 bases between. The CDR3 reads CASGVEGPDTQYF. Here the CDR3 DNA reads TGTGCCAGCGGGGTGGAGGGCCCAGATACGCAGTATTTT.

The table lists this clone with a few counts. The gene calls are TRBV5-1 and TRBJ1-1, with 7 bases lining up with TRBD1. This CDR3 comprises 16 residues. The ends lost 4 bases at V and 4 bases at J; junction bases unmatched: 13. Per the germline V gene, CDR1 is SGHRS and CDR2 is YFSETQ. CDR3 loop: CASSPEGDREITEAFF. As DNA, the CDR3 is TGCGCCAGCAGCCCCGAGGGTGACAGGGAGATCACTGAAGCTTTCTTT. The variable domain in full, with the rest retrieved from reference TRBV5-1 and TRBJ1-1, is KAGVTQTPRYLIKTRGQQVTLSCSPISGHRSVSWYQQTPGQGLQFLFEYFSETQRNKGNFPGRFSGRQFSNSRSEMNVSTLELGDSALYLCASSPEGDREITEAFFGQGTRLTVV.

CDR3 amino acids: CASSPSLDRDYGYTF. CDR3 nucleotides: TGTGCCAGCTCACCCTCCCTAGACAGGGACTATGGCTACACCTTC. The genes are TRBV18 and TRBJ1-2; 7 nucleotides agree with TRBD1. Germline trimming cut 3 bases from V and 3 bases from J; bases unmatched to any gene: 7. CDR3 size: 15 residues. Germline assignment: CDR1 KGHSH and CDR2 LQKENI.

The chain uses TRBV4-3 and TRBJ2-3; D is ambiguous. CDR3 size: 13 residues. V dropped 0 bases and J dropped 4 bases, with 5 bases sitting between them. Germline CDR1 is LGHNA and CDR2 is YSLEER. CDR3 DNA sequence: TGCGCCAGCAGCCAAGATTTCGCAGATACGCAGTATTTT. Its protein product is CASSQDFADTQYF.

V is TRBV5-3 and J is TRBJ2-5; TRBD2 agrees at 10 bases. TRBV5-3 is marked as an open reading frame, function uncertain. This CDR3 comprises 15 residues. J gave up 3 bases and V 6 bases, and 8 bases lay outside the gene matches. CDR3 DNA sequence: TGTGCCAGAAAGGGAACTAGCGGGATGAAAGAGACCCAGTACTTC. Translated, it gives CARKGTSGMKETQYF.

The CDR3, as DNA: TGTGCCTGGAGCAGAACTAGCGGAGCCTACAATGAGCAGTTCTTC. Translation: CAWSRTSGAYNEQFF. This chain links TRBV30 with TRBJ2-1; the match to TRBD2 covers 8 bases. The V and J ends lost 3 bases and 2 bases, in that order; junction bases with no gene match: 6. The CDR3 has 15 amino acids. Germline V gene data show CDR1 as GTSNPN and CDR2 as SVGIG (reference sequence).

The chain couples TRBV6-2 or TRBV6-3 to TRBJ2-1; 13 bases map to TRBD2. The CDR3 runs to 16 residues. CDR1 MNHEY and CDR2 SVGEGT come from the germline V gene. J was trimmed by 3 bases and V by 6 bases; bases with no gene match: 5. CDR3: CASSQLAGGNYNEQFF. As DNA, the CDR3 is TGTGCCAGCAGCCAACTAGCGGGAGGGAACTACAATGAGCAGTTCTTC.

The J gene is TRBJ2-6, the V gene TRBV6-1; D perhaps matches TRBD1 (6 bases). Germline values: CDR1 MNHNS, CDR2 SASEGT. This CDR3 region has 18 residues. Between the trimmed V and J ends, which lost 3 bases and 0 bases, there was a span of 15 bases. The CDR3 DNA is TGTGCCAGCAGTGAGACCCATCCAGGGGACTCTGGGGCCAACGTCCTGACTTTC. It is translated as CASSETHPGDSGANVLTF.

The CDR3 loop reads CASSLGAGGESEQYF. CDR3 in DNA: TGTGCCAGCAGCTTGGGGGCAGGTGGCGAAAGCGAGCAGTACTTC. The rearrangement joins TRBV5-6 to TRBJ2-7; no definite D call. This CDR3 contains 15 residues. V dropped 0 bases and J dropped 6 bases, with 16 bases sitting between them. Germline V gene lookup returns CDR1 SGHDT and CDR2 YYEEEE.

The chain couples TRBV29-1 to TRBJ1-3; weak D call: TRBD1 (6 bases). From germline, CDR1 is SQVTM and CDR2 ANQGSEA. Trimming took 6 bases from V and 3 from J, leaving 15 bases between them. This CDR3 has 14 amino acids. The CDR3 is CSVTGGEGGNTIYF. CDR3 in DNA: TGCAGCGTGACGGGGGGCGAGGGTGGAAACACCATATATTTT.

The DNA for the CDR3 is TGTGCCAGCAGCCCCGGGCAACAATTAGCCAAAAACATTCAGTACTTC. The encoded protein is CASSPGQQLAKNIQYF. The chain employs TRBV7-3 and TRBJ2-4; D remains unclear. This CDR3 has 16 amino acids. Trimming took 5 bases from V and 0 from J, leaving 14 bases between them. Germline loops: CDR1 SGHTA, CDR2 FQGTGA.

V is TRBV7-6 and J is TRBJ1-1; 10 positions match TRBD1. The CDR3 runs 16 residues. The V gene's germline CDR1 is SGHVS and CDR2 FNYEAQ. V shed 6 bases, J shed 6 bases, and the junction held 13 bases outside the gene matches. The CDR3 reads CASSKGQGLPTAEAFF. The CDR3 nucleotides read TGTGCCAGCAGTAAGGGACAGGGGCTCCCTACCGCTGAAGCTTTCTTT. Full variable domain (remainder filled in from reference TRBV7-6 and TRBJ1-1): GAGVSQSPRYKVTKRGQDVALRCDPISGHVSLYWYRQALGQGPEFLTYFNYEAQQDKSGLPNDRFSAERPEGSISTLTIQRTEQRDSAMYRCASSKGQGLPTAEAFFGQGTRLTVV.

The rearrangement uses TRBV7-9 and TRBJ1-1; TRBD1 agrees at 7 bases. Germline V gene lookup returns CDR1 SEHNR and CDR2 FQNEAQ (reference sequence). With V trimmed by 5 bases and J by 4 bases, 4 bases remained unmatched. The CDR3 covers 13 residues. Written as DNA, the CDR3 is TGTGCCAGCAGCCGGGGGGACAGCACTGAAGCTTTCTTT. Amino acids: CASSRGDSTEAFF.

Here the CDR3 DNA reads TGTGCCAGCAGCGTCGAGACAGGGCTGACGGGCGGGGAGCTGTTTTTT. Translated, it gives CASSVETGLTGGELFF. This rearrangement joins TRBV9 to TRBJ2-2, with TRBD1 matching 7 bases. CDR1 is SGDLS and CDR2 is YYNGEE in the germline V gene. The CDR3 runs to 16 residues. With 2 bases clipped from V and 7 bases from J, the junction kept 11 bases outside the gene matches.

This clone has just a few counts. The chain has TRBV7-2 and TRBJ1-1; no definite D call. The V gene lost 1 base and the J gene lost 0 bases, with 6 bases spanning the gap. From germline, CDR1 is SGHTA and CDR2 FQGNSA. The CDR3 extends over 14 amino acids. For the CDR3, the DNA is TGTGCCAGCAGCTTAGGACCGCTGAACACTGAAGCTTTCTTT. Residues: CASSLGPLNTEAFF.

The chain uses TRBV6-6 and TRBJ2-7, with 10 bases that match TRBD1. V trimming: 5 bases; J trimming: 1 base; junction bases outside the gene matches: 17. Germline V CDR1 and CDR2: MNHNY, SVGAGI (reference sequence). The CDR3 is made up of 19 amino acids. The CDR3 sequence is CASSPPGQGRRIPSYEQYF. The CDR3, as DNA: TGTGCCAGCAGTCCTCCGGGACAGGGGCGACGAATACCGTCCTACGAGCAGTACTTC.

This clone was observed a few times. The chain's CDR3 is CASSLSNRNNEQFF. The DNA for the CDR3 is TGCGCCAGCAGCTTGTCTAACAGAAACAATGAGCAGTTCTTC. The genes are TRBV5-1 and TRBJ2-1; no definite D call. V was clipped by 1 base and J by 5 bases, with 10 bases between them. This CDR3 comprises 14 residues. Germline assignment: CDR1 SGHRS and CDR2 YFSETQ.

The chain recombines TRBV18 with TRBJ1-4; TRBD1 aligns across 9 bases. This CDR3 is 15 amino acids long. Germline V gene lookup returns CDR1 KGHSH and CDR2 LQKENI. The V gene end was trimmed by 2 bases and the J gene end by 5 bases; junction bases not matched to a gene: 3. The CDR3 region has the DNA TGTGCCAGCTCACCAGAAGGACAGGGGAATGAAAAACTGTTTTTT. It yields the protein CASSPEGQGNEKLFF.